This TCR beta chain was profiled in a study of PD-1 blockade in classical Hodgkin lymphoma. Patients all relapsed after autologous stem cell transplantation, and there was variation in brentuximab vedotin exposure. Study-wide points: Factors driving the repertoire differences, possibly disease activity or prior therapy, remain undefined. TCR diversity in CD4+, not CD8+, cells rose significantly by C4D1. Newly diagnosed patients and complete responders had comparable diversity at baseline.

By proportion, this clone is medium-sized. The antigen remains unidentified. The CDR3 extends over 15 amino acids. Germline V gives CDR1 SGHTS, CDR2 YDEGEE. V was cut by 4 bases and J by 0 bases, with 12 bases left in between. Profiling relied on immunoSEQ multiplex PCR, and the TCRdb table lists in-frame clones only, not all of them. The sample shows 20,000 to 25,000 clones, nearly 75% of them seen only once. This clonotype originated in a human donor with classical Hodgkin lymphoma. The chain joins TRBV5-8 to TRBJ2-3; the D is unclear. This specimen was peripheral blood mononuclear cells (PBMCs), taken before the second cycle of nivolumab. The CDR3 DNA reads TGTGCCAGCAGCCCACTAACAAGGAGCACAGATACGCAGTATTTT. Amino acids: CASSPLTRSTDTQYF.